This record concerns one T cell receptor beta chain sequence. These data come from a study of blood T cell repertoires in COVID-19. Study-level information: The United States, Italy and Spain provided the acute and convalescent COVID-19 samples. PBMCs, B-cell-depleted T cells, or T cells provided the cDNA or gDNA that made up the material.

V trimming: 3 bases; J trimming: 1 base; junction bases outside the gene matches: 3. Germline V gives CDR1 LNHDA, CDR2 SQIVND (reference sequence). CDR3 length: 15 residues. Participants reported their clinical history, and cohort assignment relied on those reports. Method: immunoSEQ multiplex PCR; TCRdb's copy keeps in-frame clones and lacks some. The top ten hold about 2% of the sample, which has some 460,000 clones, 70% to 90% seen once. The clonotype comes from a woman between 18 and 30 years old with acute COVID-19. The V and J genes are TRBV19 and TRBJ1-5; 7 bases align to TRBD1. Sequenced material: PBMCs or T cells enriched from blood (not recorded which). For the CDR3, the DNA is TGTGCCAGTAGTATGTTCAGGGGGAGCAATCAGCCCCAGCATTTT. This encodes CASSMFRGSNQPQHF.